This T cell receptor (beta chain) was sequenced for a study of shared clonotypes between healthy human individuals (dated by TCRdb to 2020 to 2021). Regarding the research as a whole: The cohort comprised two women and a few men aged 18 to 49 years. For each donor, CD4 naive and CD4 memory were each run on three plates, CD8 naive on two plates, and CD8 memory on one plate. To estimate repertoire size and how much clonotype sharing occurs between individuals, the study deeply sequenced the blood TCR repertoires of roughly 5 healthy adults. To increase sequencing depth and limit assay-specific biases, TCR repertoire library preparation and sequencing were carried out by different laboratories using diverse techniques. Each donor's leukapheresis produced roughly between roughly 0.9 and 9 billion PBMCs. The research as a whole found: Incomplete sequencing was indicated by rarefaction of sorted-subset datasets, despite the large sequencing depth. The small number of donors limited the genetic and exposure-history diversity represented. Larger estimated clonotype richness was generally found for naive subsets than for memory subsets. Based on pairwise subsampling, the degree of clonotype sharing among donors was expected to be affected by sequencing depth. Sampling was restricted to blood, and TCR repertoires in tissue are likely to differ from TCR repertoires in blood. Across a handful of donors, 4.5% to 6.5% of naive CD4, roughly 3.3% of naive CD8, 2% to 2.5% of memory CD4, and approximately 0.4% of memory CD8 clonotypes were shared. Higher generation probabilities were observed for clonotypes shared by all four sorted-subset donors than for non-shared clonotypes.

Using the deep immunoSEQ assay, TCR CDR3 regions were amplified from genomic DNA by multiplex PCR. For each cell subset, the extracted genomic DNA was distributed evenly across all wells of several immunoSEQ 96-well plates, and each plate served as one replicate. For sorted subsets, each replicate PCR was loaded with about 0.2 ug genomic DNA, equivalent to about 30,000 T cell genomes. The purified libraries were quantified using a Qubit 3.0 fluorometer, sized with a Bioanalyzer 2100, and then quantified again using the KAPA Library Quantification kit. A separate single-read 150-cycle Illumina NextSeq 550 flow cell was used to sequence each immunoSEQ 96-well plate. The original methods were these. Because only junctional sequences without quality scores were contained in the immunoSEQ output, filtering matching that applied to full-length reads could not be performed. Sequences were annotated with PyIR, a Python wrapper for IgBLAST v1.9, using IMGT germline references to assign V/J genes and CDR3. Reads were filtered out if the reads had weak V/J assignments (E-value above 1e-6), no CDR3, stop codons, out-of-frame junctions, or ambiguous translated residues. V3J clonotypes were defined as sequences sharing an identical inferred V gene, J gene, and CDR3 amino acid sequence. The percentage overlap between two repertoires was calculated by dividing the number of shared unique clonotypes by the size of the smaller repertoire. RTK rarefaction, the Chao1 estimator, and Recon v2.1 estimates of unobserved clonotypes were used to assess repertoire richness. For all TCRbeta clonotypes obtained by the gDNA method from four donors, generation probabilities were computed with OLGA. Imported from immuneACCESS, the table was reduced by TCRdb to in-frame sequences with V and J called. These copies leave out some clones; in studies compared against another copy, an unresolved V gene accounts for under half, and the cause of the remainder is not known. V and J calls and clone size follow that table, whereas D and trimming were derived from the DNA. Present in this sample are about 1.9 million clones, 85% to 95% of which were seen just once. 1.5% to 2% of the sample is taken by the ten largest.

A remark on this clone: Its antigen remains undetermined. Base qualities are not at hand, and no much larger clone is one base apart. This sample includes further DNA sequences coding for the same CDR3.

CD8 naive samples were obtained by positive selection for CCR7 among CD45RO-negative cells, yielding a CD45RA+CCR7+ population from which TemRA cells were excluded. Healthy HIV-negative adults with no recently reported acute infections or vaccinations were included as donors. Every donor was a Caucasian adult living in Nashville, Tennessee, USA. Blood was obtained by leukapheresis, after which PBMCs were separated by Ficoll-Histopaque density gradient centrifugation and cryopreserved in liquid nitrogen vapor phase. Purity and quantity of every magnetically sorted T cell population were checked by analytical flow cytometry. Genomic DNA was isolated from each sorted fraction and quantified by UV absorbance on a Nanodrop 2000c. Sequencing input: naive CD8+ T cells from PBMCs. What this sample's cell subset or site label stands for: CD45RA+CCR7+. The receptor's source is a man aged 18 to 35 in good health. Some clones in this sample may be carry-over from other donors' samples.

This receptor carries the CDR3 CASSYGTPTYEQYF. The sequenced DNA: TGTGCCAGCAGTTACGGGACTCCGACCTACGAGCAGTACTTC. The chain employs TRBV6-5 and TRBJ2-7; a weak D assignment points to TRBD2 (6 bases agree). V is clipped by 2 bases and J by 2 bases, and the sequence between their germline boundaries is 10 bases long. According to the germline V gene, CDR1 reads MNHEY and CDR2 reads SVGAGI. Inclusive of the bounding cysteine and phenylalanine, the CDR3 is 14 residues long. CDR3 DNA is the only sequence kept; it has 42 bases, read in frame from the first base.